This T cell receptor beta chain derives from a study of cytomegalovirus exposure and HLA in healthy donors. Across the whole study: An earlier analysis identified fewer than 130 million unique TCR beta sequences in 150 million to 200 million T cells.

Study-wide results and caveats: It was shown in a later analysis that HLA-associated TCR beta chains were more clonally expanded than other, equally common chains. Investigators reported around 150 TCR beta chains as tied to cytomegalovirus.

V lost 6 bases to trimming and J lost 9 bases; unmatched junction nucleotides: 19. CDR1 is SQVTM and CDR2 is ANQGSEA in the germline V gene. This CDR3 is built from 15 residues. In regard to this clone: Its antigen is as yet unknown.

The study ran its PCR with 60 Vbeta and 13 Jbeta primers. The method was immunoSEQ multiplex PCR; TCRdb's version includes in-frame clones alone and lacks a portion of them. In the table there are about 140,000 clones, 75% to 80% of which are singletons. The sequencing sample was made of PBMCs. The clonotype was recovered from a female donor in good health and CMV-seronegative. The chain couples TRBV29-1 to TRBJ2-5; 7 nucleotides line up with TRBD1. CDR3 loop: CSVRKPPDRSEAQYF. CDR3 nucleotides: TGCAGCGTCCGAAAGCCGCCGGACAGGAGCGAGGCCCAGTACTTC.